The rows below give T cell receptor beta chains drawn from one sample of a study of T cell changes during pregnancy in multiple sclerosis. Profiled with immunoSEQ multiplex PCR; TCRdb holds only in-frame clones, not every one. The table records approximately 45,000 clones, 80% to 95% of them present only once. This specimen consisted of CD4+ T cells from peripheral blood mononuclear cells, obtained in the first trimester of pregnancy. These TCRs come from a female donor with multiple sclerosis, enrolled in a pregnancy study. Each CDR3 is given with its conserved first and last residue. Fields, in order: V gene, clone size, J gene, CDR3 protein. Part of the rows lack a size; the others show once, few, many or a class for expanded clones.

TRBV27	-	TRBJ1-2	CASSLQGNYGYTF
TRBV7-9	-	TRBJ1-1	CASSSLLAVAEAFF
TRBV4-2	-	TRBJ2-7	CASSRDRSSYEQYF
TRBV27	-	TRBJ2-1	CASSLSRLHNEQFF
TRBV28	-	TRBJ2-5	CASSSPGTGGPETQYF
TRBV27	-	TRBJ2-7	CASSSGQGLTYEQYF
TRBV28	-	TRBJ1-1	CASSSTSWNTEAFF
TRBV5-1	-	TRBJ2-7	CASSLTRTAAYEQYF
TRBV9	-	TRBJ1-5	CASSVGGGQFNQPQHF
TRBV27	-	TRBJ1-2	CASSLSYQGARNGYTF
TRBV18	-	TRBJ1-6	CASSPGQGSSYNSPLHF
TRBV5-6	-	TRBJ1-5	CASSLNRGYQPQHF
TRBV7-8	-	-	CASRGRRTYEQYF
TRBV5-3	-	TRBJ2-3	CARSSFPTSGRAGTDTQYF
TRBV11-1	-	TRBJ2-1	CASSRTSGRANYNEQFF
TRBV5-6	-	TRBJ2-1	CASSWGTSGVSYNEQFF
TRBV7-2	once	TRBJ2-2	CASSFQTANTGELFF
TRBV25-1	-	TRBJ2-3	CASSDTGGTDTQYF
TRBV11-2	-	TRBJ2-7	CASRWDTISYEQYF
TRBV4-2	-	TRBJ2-5	CASSQATRTSGQETQYF
TRBV5-1	-	TRBJ2-3	CASSRRGDQISTDTQYF
TRBV28	once	TRBJ2-4	CATKRIAKNIQYF
TRBV6-6	-	TRBJ2-1	CASKAVPSYNEQFF
TRBV28	once	TRBJ2-2	CASRTGGRDTGELFF
TRBV7-9	-	TRBJ1-5	CASSPDSVHQPQHF
TRBV2	-	TRBJ2-6	CASSEGQFSGANVLTF
TRBV7-2	few	TRBJ2-7	CASSSGDRFSPSYEQYF
TRBV19	-	TRBJ1-5	CATKTGELPQHF
TRBV5-1	once	TRBJ2-1	CASSLGLVLGNEQFF
TRBV19	-	TRBJ2-7	CASSLGQGYEQYF
TRBV18	-	TRBJ2-3	CASSPVRSTDTQYF
TRBV14	-	TRBJ1-4	CASSQVDGRVEKLFF
TRBV28	-	TRBJ2-1	CASSFLEGLAGGRRNNEQFF
TRBV7-9	-	TRBJ2-7	CASSFRDWGEQYF
TRBV5-6	-	TRBJ2-3	CATTGGRSTDTQYF
TRBV4-1	-	TRBJ2-2	CASGGGATVTGELFF
TRBV19	once	TRBJ2-2	CASNPSGTGITGELFF
TRBV21-1	-	TRBJ2-7	CASSKYGLAGPAYEQYF
TRBV10-2	once	TRBJ2-2	CASRDWTRPNTGELFF
TRBV11-2	once	TRBJ1-1	CASRQIRDRGKRTEAFF
TRBV28	-	TRBJ2-7	CASSLLGREQYF